The source of this T cell receptor (beta chain) is a study of blood T cell repertoires in COVID-19. Study context: COVID-19 samples from acute and convalescent phases originated in the United States, Italy and Spain.

Germline-derived CDR1 and CDR2 are SGHTA and FQGTGA. Trimming cost V 5 bases and J 3 bases; bases outside gene matches: 5. The CDR3 extends over 16 amino acids. Some clones are missing from TCRdb's copy, which holds only in-frame ones; the method was immunoSEQ multiplex PCR. The table lists about 210,000 clones, 70% to 90% of them singletons. Sequencing input: peripheral blood. This receptor was obtained from an older woman with COVID-19, enrolled during active disease. This sequence joins TRBV7-3 and TRBJ2-2; 11 bases map to TRBD2. CDR3 amino acids: CASSAGLAGHTGELFF. In nucleotides, the CDR3 is TGTGCCAGCAGCGCAGGACTAGCGGGTCACACCGGGGAGCTGTTTTTT.